This T cell receptor (beta chain) was recorded in a study of identical twins. This clonotype was observed at least ten times. Its antigen is currently unknown. CDR1 is MDHEN, CDR2 SYDVKM, per germline. CDR3 length: 14 amino acids. Trimming left V 5 bases short and J 4 bases short, with 14 bases between. Study-level results: Because invariant MAIT and iNKT cells could be present, zero-insertion analyses could be partly confounded. Monozygotic twins shared more out-of-frame TCR alpha than recombination models predicted. Sequences that were out-of-frame, alpha and twin-shared displayed an excess of low generation probability.

TCRdb analysed the 5' RACE reads with MiXCR anew, one entry per CDR3 protein. The data show 350,000 to 450,000 distinct CDR3 sequences, around a sixth seen once. The sample consisted of naive T cells sorted from blood. This sequence joins TRBV28 and TRBJ2-5; TRBD1 might be the D (6 bases). The receptor was derived from a man between 50 and 59 years old in good health. CDR3 nucleotides: TGTGCCAGCAGTGCAACAGGGTACCCAGAGACCCAGTACTTC. Its translation is CASSATGYPETQYF.